Sequencing of this T cell receptor beta chain was carried out in a study of neurological immune-mediated disorders (dated by TCRdb to about 2019). A note on the overall study: Among the 34 multiple sclerosis patients, approximately 30 had relapsing-remitting MS and 3 had secondary progressive MS. Peripheral blood TCR-beta repertoires from patients with HTLV-I-associated myelopathy (HAM/TSP), patients with multiple sclerosis, and healthy controls were compared in the study using UMI-based sequencing. The approximately 100 TCR-beta libraries included longitudinal samples, technical triplicates and paired sorted CD4+ and CD8+ T-cell subsets alongside PBMC samples. Of the 68 subjects in the cohort, some 15 were HAM/TSP patients, roughly 35 were multiple sclerosis patients, and some 20 were healthy controls. The paper as a whole reports these results and caveats: Phylogenetic analysis grouped repertoires from 18 of 34 MS patients into a cluster of related CDR3 sequences, suggesting a possible repertoire-level signature. The MS cluster was not associated with any clinical or MRI features, and the authors stated that larger cohorts are needed. The highest TCR clonal expansion was observed in HAM/TSP patients, whereas the lowest was observed in MS patients, even when compared with healthy controls. No identical CDR3 amino acid sequences were found to be shared among expanded clones across subjects, suggesting that TCR-beta repertoires were private in all groups.

V and J lose 0 bases and 9 bases, and a span of 10 bases separates them. From its cysteine to its phenylalanine, the CDR3 spans 13 amino acids. Of all the DNA, just the CDR3 is kept, 39 bases in frame from base 1. Taken from the germline V gene, the CDR1 and CDR2 loops are SGHRS and YFSETQ. To synthesize cDNA, template-switch 5'RACE was performed with a primer carrying a 10-nucleotide random unique molecular identifier so that each TCR transcript was tagged. Each sequencing run produced over 160 million TCR-beta sequences covering 15-18 subjects. The RNeasy kit was used for extraction of total RNA. Using the KAPA Real-time Library Amplification kit, TCR-beta VDJ regions were amplified with primers for the TCR constant region and the 5'RACE anchor. A first PCR added sample indexes and Illumina adaptors, after which a second PCR increased the library yield. After Ampure bead purification, the TCR product of roughly 650 bp was size-selected on a 2% E-gel SizeSelection system. Before pooling, library quality was checked on a Bioanalyzer, concentration was measured with Qubit, and libraries were quantified with the Kapa Library Quantification kit. Paired-end 2 x 150 bp sequencing of the libraries was performed on an Illumina HiSeq 2500. To increase sequence diversity, roughly 24-32% phiX was spiked into each library pool. The study's processing was this. Quality-filtered reads were processed with the UMI-based MiGEC pipeline, which removed over 85% of raw TCR sequences during error correction. VDJ genes were aligned to IMGT germline references, and clonotypes were defined by unique CDR3 amino acid sequence plus V-J genes. Clonal expansion, Shannon diversity and CDR3 relatedness (CalcPairwiseDistances, ClusterSamples) were evaluated with VDJtools, and phylogenetic trees were built with CLCbio workbench. Expanded clones were defined as having at least 8 unique UMIs, based on coefficient-of-variation modelling across technical triplicates. TCRdb's own reprocessing of the public reads used fastp at Q25 and MiXCR and kept productive beta chains. Each CDR3 protein appears once, grouped with its most common genes and DNA. These V and J calls rely on TCRdb rather than the paper's analysis. In this sample the table shows 65,000 to 75,000 distinct CDR3 sequences, roughly 4.9% of which occur a single time. The ten largest clonotypes hold 5.6% of the sample.

This clonotype was counted at least ten times. The specificity of this receptor is unknown. No qualities accompany the bases; no much larger clone lies one base away. For unsorted PBMC libraries, 2 million PBMCs were used after storage in RNAlater at -80 degrees C until RNA extraction. The multiple sclerosis patients were enrolled in a US clinical protocol that evaluated disease progression with magnetic resonance imaging. PBMCs were separated from peripheral blood using Ficoll-Hypaque density gradient centrifugation and then cryopreserved in liquid nitrogen. The receptor comes from a human donor with multiple sclerosis. The donor label of this sample is uncertain. Sequences were obtained from PBMCs. The chain was built from TRBV5-1 and TRBJ2-1; the D gene is perhaps TRBD2, on 5 matching bases. The nucleotide sequence is given as TGCGCCAGCAGCTTGGAGCCCAGCGGTGAGCAGTTCTTC. Its amino acids are CASSLEPSGEQFF.